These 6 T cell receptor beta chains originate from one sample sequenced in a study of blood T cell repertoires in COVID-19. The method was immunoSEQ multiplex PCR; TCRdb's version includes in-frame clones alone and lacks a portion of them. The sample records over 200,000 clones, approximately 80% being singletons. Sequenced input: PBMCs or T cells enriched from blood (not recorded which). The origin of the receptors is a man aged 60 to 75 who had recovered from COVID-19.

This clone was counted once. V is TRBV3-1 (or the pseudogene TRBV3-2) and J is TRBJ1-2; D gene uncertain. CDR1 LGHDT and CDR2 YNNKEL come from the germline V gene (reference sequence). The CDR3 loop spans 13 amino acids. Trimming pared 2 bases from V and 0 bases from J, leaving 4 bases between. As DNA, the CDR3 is TGTGCCAGCAGCCAACCGGCTAACTATGGCTACACCTTC. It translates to CASSQPANYGYTF.

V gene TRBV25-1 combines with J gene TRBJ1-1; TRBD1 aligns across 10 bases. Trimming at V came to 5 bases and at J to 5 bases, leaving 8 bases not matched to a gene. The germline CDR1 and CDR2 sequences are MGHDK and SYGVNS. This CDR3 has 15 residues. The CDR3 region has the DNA TGTGCCAGCAGTCCACGACAGGGGGCGATTACTGAAGCTTTCTTT. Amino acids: CASSPRQGAITEAFF.

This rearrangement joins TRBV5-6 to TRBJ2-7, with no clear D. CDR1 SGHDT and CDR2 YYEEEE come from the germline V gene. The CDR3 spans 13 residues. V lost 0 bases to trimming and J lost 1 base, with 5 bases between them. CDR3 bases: TGTGCCAGCAGCTTGGTTCATTCCTACGAGCAGTACTTC. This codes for CASSLVHSYEQYF.

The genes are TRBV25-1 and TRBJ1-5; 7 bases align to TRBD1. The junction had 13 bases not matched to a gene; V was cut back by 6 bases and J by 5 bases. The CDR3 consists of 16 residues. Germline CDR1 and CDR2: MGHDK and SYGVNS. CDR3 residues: CASSRSTGNQDQPQHF. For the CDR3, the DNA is TGTGCCAGCAGCCGATCGACAGGGAATCAGGATCAGCCCCAGCATTTT.

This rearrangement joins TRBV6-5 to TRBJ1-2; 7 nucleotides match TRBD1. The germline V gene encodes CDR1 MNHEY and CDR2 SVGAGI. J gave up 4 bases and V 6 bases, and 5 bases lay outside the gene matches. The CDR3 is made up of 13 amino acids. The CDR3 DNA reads TGTGCCAGCAGCCGGGACAGCTTCTATGGCTACACCTTC. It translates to CASSRDSFYGYTF.

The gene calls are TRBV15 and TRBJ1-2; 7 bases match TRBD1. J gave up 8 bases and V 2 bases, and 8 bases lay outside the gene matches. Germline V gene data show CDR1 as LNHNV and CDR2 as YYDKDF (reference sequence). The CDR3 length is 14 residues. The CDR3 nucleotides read TGTGCCACCAGCAGATCTGGACAGGTGTGGGGCTACACCTTC. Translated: CATSRSGQVWGYTF.